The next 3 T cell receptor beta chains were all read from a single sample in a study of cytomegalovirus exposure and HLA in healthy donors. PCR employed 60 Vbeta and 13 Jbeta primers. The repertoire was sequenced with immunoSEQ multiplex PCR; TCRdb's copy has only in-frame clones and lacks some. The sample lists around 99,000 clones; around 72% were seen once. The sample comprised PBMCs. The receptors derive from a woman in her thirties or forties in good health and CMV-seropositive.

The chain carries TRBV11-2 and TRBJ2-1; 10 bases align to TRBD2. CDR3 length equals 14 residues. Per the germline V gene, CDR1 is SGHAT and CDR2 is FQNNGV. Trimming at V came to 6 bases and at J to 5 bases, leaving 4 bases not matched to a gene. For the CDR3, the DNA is TGTGCCAGCAGGATGAGCGGGGGGGACAATGAGCAGTTCTTC. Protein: CASRMSGGDNEQFF. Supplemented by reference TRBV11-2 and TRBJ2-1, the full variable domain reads EAGVAQSPRYKIIEKRQSVAFWCNPISGHATLYWYQQILGQGPKLLIQFQNNGVVDDSQLPKDRFSAERLKGVDSTLKIQPAKLEDSAVYLCASRMSGGDNEQFFGPGTRLTVL.

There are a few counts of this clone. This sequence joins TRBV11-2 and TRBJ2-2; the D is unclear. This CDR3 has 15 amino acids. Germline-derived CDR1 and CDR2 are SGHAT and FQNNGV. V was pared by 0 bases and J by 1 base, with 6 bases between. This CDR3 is CASSLDIVNTGELFF. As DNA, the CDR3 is TGTGCCAGCAGCTTAGATATCGTGAACACCGGGGAGCTGTTTTTT.

The chain's CDR3 is CAGGGASNQPQHF. The CDR3 region has the DNA TGTGCCGGCGGCGGGGCTAGCAATCAGCCCCAGCATTTT. This chain connects TRBV10-3 to TRBJ1-5; D possibly corresponds to TRBD1 (5 bases). CDR3 length: 13 residues. Germline V gene data show CDR1 as ENHRY and CDR2 as SYGVKD. Trimming took 11 bases from V and 0 from J, leaving 11 bases between them.